One and the same sample provided the 12 T cell receptor beta chains below, sequenced in a study of T cell responses to AZD1222 COVID-19 vaccine. The table came from immunoSEQ multiplex PCR; TCRdb's copy has only in-frame clones and leaves some out. Among 150,000 to 190,000 clones, roughly 90% were seen once, and the ten largest hold about 1.6%. The material was peripheral blood, obtained 28 days after the second AZD1222 dose. The receptor set was obtained from an adult who received the AZD1222 COVID-19 vaccine.

This sequence joins TRBV19 and TRBJ2-7; 9 bases line up with TRBD2. CDR3 length equals 14 residues. J was trimmed by 0 bases and V by 4 bases; bases with no gene match: 1. CDR1 is LNHDA, CDR2 SQIVND, per germline (reference sequence). The CDR3 spells CASSRLAASYEQYF. DNA of the CDR3: TGTGCCAGTAGTAGACTAGCGGCCTCCTACGAGCAGTACTTC.

This chain links TRBV10-3 with TRBJ2-6, with no clear D. The CDR3 runs to 14 residues. V was trimmed by 4 bases and J by 2 bases, leaving 6 bases between them. The germline V gene has CDR1 ENHRY and CDR2 SYGVKD. CDR3 in DNA: TGTGCCATCAGTGCGAGTACTGGGGCCAACGTCCTGACTTTC. This sequence encodes CAISASTGANVLTF.

The chain has TRBV10-3 and TRBJ1-1, with TRBD1 identical over 7 bases. This CDR3 region has 12 residues. CDR1 is ENHRY, CDR2 SYGVKD, per germline. With 5 bases clipped from V and 4 bases from J, the junction kept 1 base outside the gene matches. The CDR3 nucleotides are TGTGCCATCAGTACAGGGGCCACTGAAGCTTTCTTT. It yields the protein CAISTGATEAFF.

This clone was seen only a few times. The chain combines TRBV6-5 with TRBJ1-5; maybe TRBD1 (5 bases). V was shortened by 6 bases and J by 1 base, with 7 bases between the two germline ends. The germline V gene encodes CDR1 MNHEY and CDR2 SVGAGI. CDR3 length equals 13 residues. CDR3 amino acids: CASRGGSNQPQHF. CDR3 in DNA: TGTGCCAGCAGGGGGGGGAGCAATCAGCCCCAGCATTTT.

The V call is TRBV30, the J call TRBJ1-5, with no clear D. V lost 2 bases, J lost 4 bases, and 9 bases lay in between. The CDR3 extends over 13 amino acids. CDR1 and CDR2 from the germline V gene are GTSNPN and SVGIG (reference sequence). As DNA, the CDR3 is TGTGCCTGGAGTCCTTCTGGGAATCAGCCCCAGCATTTT. Translated, it gives CAWSPSGNQPQHF. Variable domain in full (rest from reference TRBV30 and TRBJ1-5): SQTIHQWPATLVQPVGSPLSLECTVEGTSNPNLYWYRQAAGRGLQLLFYSVGIGQISSEVPQNLSASRPQDRQFILSSKKLLLSDSGFYLCAWSPSGNQPQHFGDGTRLSIL.

This chain connects TRBV2 to TRBJ1-4; D ambiguous. Deletions cut 6 bases from V and 7 bases from J, with 18 bases between. CDR3 length: 15 amino acids. Germline CDR1 is SNHLY and CDR2 is FYNNEI. The CDR3 DNA follows: TGTGCCAGCAGGTCCGGAGACACAACCTCTGAAAAACTGTTTTTT. It yields the protein CASRSGDTTSEKLFF.

The V call is TRBV5-4, the J call TRBJ2-2; tentative D call: TRBD2 (6 bases). Germline CDR1 is SGHNT and CDR2 is YYREEE (reference sequence). Trimming cost V 4 bases and J 1 base, with 11 bases left between them. The CDR3 sequence is 15 residues long. CDR3 sequence reads: CASSGDSLNTGELFF. The CDR3 nucleotides read TGTGCCAGCAGCGGGGACTCCCTGAACACCGGGGAGCTGTTTTTT.

A single count supports this clone. The genes are TRBV7-3 and TRBJ2-7, with 8 bases that match TRBD1. The CDR3 is 13 residues long. The germline gives CDR1 SGHTA, CDR2 FQGTGA. After removal of 3 bases from V and 7 bases from J, the junction contained 5 bases not matched to a gene. The DNA of the CDR3 is TGTGCCAGCAGCTTCGACAGGGGATGGGAGCAGTACTTC. It translates to CASSFDRGWEQYF. Variable domain in full (rest from reference TRBV7-3 and TRBJ2-7): GAGVSQTPSNKVTEKGKYVELRCDPISGHTALYWYRQSLGQGPEFLIYFQGTGAADDSGLPNDRFFAVRPEGSVSTLKIQRTERGDSAVYLCASSFDRGWEQYFGPGTRLTVT.

This chain connects TRBV19 to TRBJ1-1; D ambiguous. The germline V and J ends were trimmed by 1 base and 5 bases, with 11 bases remaining between them. The germline gives CDR1 LNHDA, CDR2 SQIVND (reference sequence). The CDR3 runs 14 residues. The CDR3 DNA is TGTGCCAGTAGTATAGGGACGAAGGTAACTGAAGCTTTCTTT. Protein: CASSIGTKVTEAFF. The whole variable domain, filled in from reference TRBV19 and TRBJ1-1, reads DGGITQSPKYLFRKEGQNVTLSCEQNLNHDAMYWYRQDPGQGLRLIYYSQIVNDFQKGDIAEGYSVSREKKESFPLTVTSAQKNPTAFYLCASSIGTKVTEAFFGQGTRLTVV.

The gene calls are TRBV2 and TRBJ2-3; TRBD2 matches at 15 bases. V was clipped by 6 bases and J by 2 bases; unmatched bases: 3. CDR3 length equals 16 residues. Germline lookup yields CDR1 SNHLY and CDR2 FYNNEI. The CDR3 reads CASRGTSGGNTDTQYF. The CDR3 bases are TGTGCCAGCAGGGGGACTAGCGGGGGGAACACAGATACGCAGTATTTT.

The chain has TRBV6-2 or TRBV6-3 and TRBJ1-5; D may be TRBD1 (5 bases). Germline CDR1 MNHEY, CDR2 SVGEGT. The CDR3 contains 12 residues. The V end was cut by 4 bases, the J end by 6 bases, with 7 bases between. The CDR3 here is CASSSGSQPQHF. For the CDR3, the DNA is TGTGCCAGCAGTTCAGGGTCTCAGCCCCAGCATTTT.

The CDR3 region is CASSLLFTGDTQYF. For the CDR3, the DNA is TGTGCCAGCAGTTTACTTTTCACCGGGGATACGCAGTATTTT. The V call is TRBV27, the J call TRBJ2-3; D is uncertain. With 2 bases removed from V and 6 bases from J, the gap between germline ends came to 12 bases. The CDR3 has 14 residues. CDR1 and CDR2 from the germline V gene are MNHEY and SMNVEV (reference sequence).